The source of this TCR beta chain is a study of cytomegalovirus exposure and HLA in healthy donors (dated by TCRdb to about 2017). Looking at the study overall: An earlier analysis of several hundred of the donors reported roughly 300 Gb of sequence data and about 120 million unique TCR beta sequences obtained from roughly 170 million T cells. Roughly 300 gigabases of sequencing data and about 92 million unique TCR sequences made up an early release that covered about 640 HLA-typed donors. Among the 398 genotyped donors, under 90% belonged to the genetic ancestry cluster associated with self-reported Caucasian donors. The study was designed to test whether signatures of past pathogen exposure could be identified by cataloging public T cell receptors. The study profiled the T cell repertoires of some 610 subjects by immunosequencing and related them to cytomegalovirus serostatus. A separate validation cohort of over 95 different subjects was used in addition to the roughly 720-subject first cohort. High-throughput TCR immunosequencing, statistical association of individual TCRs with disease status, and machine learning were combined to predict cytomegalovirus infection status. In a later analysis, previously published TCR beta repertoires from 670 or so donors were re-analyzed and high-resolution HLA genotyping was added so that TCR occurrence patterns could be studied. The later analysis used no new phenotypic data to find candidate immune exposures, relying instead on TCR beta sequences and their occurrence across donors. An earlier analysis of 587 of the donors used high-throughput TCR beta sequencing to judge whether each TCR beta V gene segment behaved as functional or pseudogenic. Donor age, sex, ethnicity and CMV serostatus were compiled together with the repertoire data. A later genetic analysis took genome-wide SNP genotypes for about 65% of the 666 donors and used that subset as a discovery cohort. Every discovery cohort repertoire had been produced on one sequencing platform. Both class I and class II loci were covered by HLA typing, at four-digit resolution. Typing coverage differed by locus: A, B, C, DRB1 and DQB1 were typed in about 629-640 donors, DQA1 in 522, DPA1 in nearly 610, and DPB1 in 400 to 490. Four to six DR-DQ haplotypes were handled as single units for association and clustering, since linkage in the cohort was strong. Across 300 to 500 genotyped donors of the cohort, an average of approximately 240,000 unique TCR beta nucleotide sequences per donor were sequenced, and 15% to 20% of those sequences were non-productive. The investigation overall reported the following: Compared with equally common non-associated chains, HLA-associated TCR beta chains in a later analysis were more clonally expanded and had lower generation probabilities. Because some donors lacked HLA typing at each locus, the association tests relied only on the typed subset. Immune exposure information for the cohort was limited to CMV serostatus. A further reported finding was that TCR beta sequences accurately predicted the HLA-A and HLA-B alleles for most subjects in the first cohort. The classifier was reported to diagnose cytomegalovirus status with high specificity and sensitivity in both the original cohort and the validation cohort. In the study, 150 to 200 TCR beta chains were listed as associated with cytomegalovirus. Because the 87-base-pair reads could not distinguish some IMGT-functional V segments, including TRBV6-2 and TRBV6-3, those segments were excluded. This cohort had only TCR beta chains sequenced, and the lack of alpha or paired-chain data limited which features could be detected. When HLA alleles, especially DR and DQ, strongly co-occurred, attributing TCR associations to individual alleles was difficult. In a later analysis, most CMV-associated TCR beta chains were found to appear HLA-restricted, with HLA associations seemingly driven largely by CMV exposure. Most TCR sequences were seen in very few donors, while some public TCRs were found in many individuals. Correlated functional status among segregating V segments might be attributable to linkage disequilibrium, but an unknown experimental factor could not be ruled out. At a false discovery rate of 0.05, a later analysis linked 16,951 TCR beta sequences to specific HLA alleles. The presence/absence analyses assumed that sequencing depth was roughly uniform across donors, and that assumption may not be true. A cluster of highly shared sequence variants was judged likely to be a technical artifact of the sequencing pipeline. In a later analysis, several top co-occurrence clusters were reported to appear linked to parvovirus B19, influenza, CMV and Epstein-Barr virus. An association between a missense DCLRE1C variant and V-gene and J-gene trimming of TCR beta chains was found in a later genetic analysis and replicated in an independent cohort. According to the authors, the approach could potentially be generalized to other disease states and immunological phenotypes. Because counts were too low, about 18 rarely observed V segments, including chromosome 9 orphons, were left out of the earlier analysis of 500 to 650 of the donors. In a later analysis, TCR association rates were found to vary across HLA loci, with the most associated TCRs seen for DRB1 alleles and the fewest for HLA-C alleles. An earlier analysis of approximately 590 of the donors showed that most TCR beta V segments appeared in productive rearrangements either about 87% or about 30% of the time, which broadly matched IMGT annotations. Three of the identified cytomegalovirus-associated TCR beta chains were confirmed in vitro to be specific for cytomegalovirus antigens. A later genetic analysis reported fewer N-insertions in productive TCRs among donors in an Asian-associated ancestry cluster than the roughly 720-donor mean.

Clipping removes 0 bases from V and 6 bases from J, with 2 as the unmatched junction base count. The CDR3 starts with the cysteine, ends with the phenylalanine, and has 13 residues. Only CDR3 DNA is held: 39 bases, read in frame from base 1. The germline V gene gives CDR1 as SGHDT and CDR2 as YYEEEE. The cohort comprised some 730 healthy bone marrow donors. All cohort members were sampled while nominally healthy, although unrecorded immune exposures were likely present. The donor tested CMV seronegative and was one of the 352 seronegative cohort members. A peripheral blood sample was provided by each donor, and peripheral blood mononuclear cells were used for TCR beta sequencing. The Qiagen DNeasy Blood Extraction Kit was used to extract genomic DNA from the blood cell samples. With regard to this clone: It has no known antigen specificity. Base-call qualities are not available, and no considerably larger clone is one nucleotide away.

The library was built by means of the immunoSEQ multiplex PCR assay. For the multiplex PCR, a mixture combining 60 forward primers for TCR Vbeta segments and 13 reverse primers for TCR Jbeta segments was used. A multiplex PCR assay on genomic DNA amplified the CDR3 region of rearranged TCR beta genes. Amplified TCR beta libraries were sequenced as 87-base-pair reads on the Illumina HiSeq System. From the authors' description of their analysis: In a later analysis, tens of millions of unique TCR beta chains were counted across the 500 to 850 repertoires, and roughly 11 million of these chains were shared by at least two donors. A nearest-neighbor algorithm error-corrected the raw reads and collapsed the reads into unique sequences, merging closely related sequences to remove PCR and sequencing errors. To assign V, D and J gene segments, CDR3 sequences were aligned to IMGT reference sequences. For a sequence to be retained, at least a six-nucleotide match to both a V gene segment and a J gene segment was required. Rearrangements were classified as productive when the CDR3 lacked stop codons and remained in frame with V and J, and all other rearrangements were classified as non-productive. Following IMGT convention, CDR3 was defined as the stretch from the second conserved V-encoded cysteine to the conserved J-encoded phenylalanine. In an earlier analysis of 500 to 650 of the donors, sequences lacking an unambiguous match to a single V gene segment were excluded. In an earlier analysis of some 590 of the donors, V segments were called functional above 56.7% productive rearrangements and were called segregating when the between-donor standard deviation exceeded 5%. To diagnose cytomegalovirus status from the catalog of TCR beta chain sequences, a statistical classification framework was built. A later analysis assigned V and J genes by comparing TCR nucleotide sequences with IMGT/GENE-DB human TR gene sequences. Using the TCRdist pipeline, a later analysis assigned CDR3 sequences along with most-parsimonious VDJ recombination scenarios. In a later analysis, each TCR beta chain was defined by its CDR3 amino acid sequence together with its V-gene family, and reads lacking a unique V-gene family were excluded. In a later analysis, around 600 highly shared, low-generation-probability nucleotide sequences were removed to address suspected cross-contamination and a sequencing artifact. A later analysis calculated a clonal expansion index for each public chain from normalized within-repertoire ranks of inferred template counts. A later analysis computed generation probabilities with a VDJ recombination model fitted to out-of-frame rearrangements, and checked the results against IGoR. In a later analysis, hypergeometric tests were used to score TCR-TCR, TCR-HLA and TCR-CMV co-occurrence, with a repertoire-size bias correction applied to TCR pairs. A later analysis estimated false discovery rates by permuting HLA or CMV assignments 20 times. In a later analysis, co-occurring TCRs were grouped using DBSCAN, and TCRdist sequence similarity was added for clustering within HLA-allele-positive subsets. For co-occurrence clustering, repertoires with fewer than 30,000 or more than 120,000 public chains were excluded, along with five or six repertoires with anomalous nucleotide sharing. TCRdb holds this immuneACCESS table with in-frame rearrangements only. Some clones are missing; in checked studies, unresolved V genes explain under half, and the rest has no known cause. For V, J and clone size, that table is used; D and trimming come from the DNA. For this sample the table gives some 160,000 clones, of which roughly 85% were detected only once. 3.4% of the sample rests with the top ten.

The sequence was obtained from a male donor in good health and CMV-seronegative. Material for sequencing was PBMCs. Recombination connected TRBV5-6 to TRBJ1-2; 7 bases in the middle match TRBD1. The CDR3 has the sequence CASSLGQGNGYTF. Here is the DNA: TGTGCCAGCAGCTTGGGACAGGGCAATGGCTACACCTTC. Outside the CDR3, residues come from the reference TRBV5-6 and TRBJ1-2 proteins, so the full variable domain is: DAGVTQSPTHLIKTRGQQVTLRCSPKSGHDTVSWYQQALGQGPQFIFQYYEEEERQRGNFPDRFSGHQFPNYSSELNVNALLLGDSALYLCASSLGQGNGYTFGSGTRLTVV.